This T cell receptor (beta chain) was observed in a study of human T cells and chemical hapten exposure. Findings of the study overall: TCRs whose frequency exceeded 1 in 1000 remained the same following DPC sensitization.

This clonotype came up a few times. Its target is unknown. Authors' methods: Samples had a median of around 91,000 TCRs, ranging roughly 20,000 to 690,600. TCRdb analysed the RACE reads with MiXCR anew, one entry per CDR3 protein. It is TCRdb's table, rather than the study itself, that gives the V and J calls and clone size. The table lists about 120,000 distinct CDR3 sequences, approximately 12% of them singletons, with approximately 3% in the top ten. Germline V CDR1 and CDR2: SGHDT, YYEEEE. The CDR3 runs 14 residues. Trimming cost V 3 bases and J 0 bases, with 9 bases left between them. Time point noted: pre-sensitization, week 0. As to treatment: therapeutic diphenylcyclopropenone sensitization with weekly scalp DPC.

The source was whole blood, collected in connection with sensitization to the hapten diphenylcyclopropenone (DPC). The chain couples TRBV5-6 to TRBJ2-5; D is perhaps TRBD1 (6 bases). This TCR was recovered from a woman aged 18-35 years with alopecia areata. Some clones in this sample may be carry-over from other donors' samples. In DNA form, the CDR3 reads TGTGCCAGCAGCTACAGGGAAAACCAAGAGACCCAGTACTTC. Residues: CASSYRENQETQYF.